What follows is one TCR beta chain and its context. Its antigen is unknown. No base qualities exist here, and no much larger clone lies one base off it. The entry originates in a study of a mutant IDH1 vaccine in newly diagnosed glioma (dated by TCRdb to the early 2020s). A note on the overall study: Eight vaccinations were administered to patients in weeks 1, 3, 5, 7, 11, 15, 19 and 23, corresponding to visits V03 through V10. Vaccination was initiated 4-6 weeks after radiotherapy alone, or concurrently with temozolomide cycles in the chemotherapy-containing groups. Of the 32 patients who were treated, about 62% were male and around 40% were female, and the mean age was roughly 40 years. Before enrollment, most patients had been given radiochemotherapy with temozolomide as standard therapy, while the rest had received either radiotherapy alone or temozolomide alone. Peripheral blood samples were drawn at six visits, namely V03 (baseline), V05, V07, V10, V12 and V13. Longitudinal TCRB deep sequencing was done for 25 treated patients, wherever samples were available for exploratory analyses.

Overall study outcomes, separate from this receptor: Availability determined which PBMC samples were chosen for TCRB deep sequencing. Changes in the top peripheral T cell clonotypes picked up by TCRB sequencing did not appear to be linked to pseudoprogression. Across multiple MHC alleles, vaccine-induced immune responses were seen in nearly 95% of patients. The authors noted that analyses of patient blood samples could not be reproduced because of sample limitations.

The intended sense of this specimen's time point label: week 5, during vaccination. Each vaccine dose was 300 ug of a 20-mer mutant IDH1 peptide in Montanide, given subcutaneously with topical imiquimod. Donors had newly diagnosed WHO grade 3 or 4 IDH1-mutant astrocytomas with loss of nuclear ATRX. The samples were drawn from NOA16, a multicentre, single-arm, open-label phase I trial in Germany that tested a mutant IDH1 peptide vaccine in humans for the first time. Genomic DNA for TCRB sequencing was extracted from EDTA blood using the DNeasy Blood and Tissue Kit. Preparation of the library involved the immunoSEQ multiplex PCR assay. Rearranged TCR beta chain sequences were amplified with the hsTCRB Kit following the manufacturer's protocol. An Illumina MiSeq was used to sequence the TCRB libraries. The authors processed their data as follows. The proprietary platform of the kit vendor was used for demultiplexing, trimming and gene mapping. TCRdb stores this immuneACCESS table with in-frame sequences only. Part of the clones is absent; in the studies checked, under half of the shortfall reflects unresolved V genes, and no reason is known for the rest. Clone size and the V and J calls come from that table; the DNA yielded D and trimming. The sample profile shows 50,000 to 55,000 clones; just under 80% of them were found once. The ten largest account for over 4.5% of the sample.

Sequencing was performed on PBMCs, taken from a glioma patient whose treatment included an IDH1 peptide vaccine. This TCR was recovered from a man aged 50-59 years with glioma.

CDR3 loop: CASSPTTETQYF. The DNA reads TGTGCCAGCAGTCCGACTACCGAGACCCAGTACTTC. The sequence is built from TRBV7-9 and TRBJ2-5, with TRBD2 as a weak D call on 5 bases. Between the V and J ends, shortened by 6 bases and 5 bases respectively, the junction contains 10 bases. The CDR3 sequence holds 12 residues, the cysteine and phenylalanine included. The read is trimmed to its CDR3 DNA, 36 bases read in frame from base 1. Reading the germline V gene (reference sequence) gives CDR1 SEHNR and CDR2 FQNEAQ.